The 28 T cell receptor beta chains listed next were all sequenced from one sample in a study of blood T cell repertoires in COVID-19. The method was immunoSEQ multiplex PCR; TCRdb's version includes in-frame clones alone and lacks a portion of them. The table lists about 230,000 clones, around four fifths of them singletons. The sequenced sample was peripheral blood. The receptors were sampled from a man aged 35-49 years with acute or convalescent COVID-19.

This chain joins TRBV4-1 and TRBJ2-1; 10 bases match TRBD2. The CDR3 runs 15 residues. Unmatched junction bases numbered 7, after V lost 4 bases and J lost 7 bases. Germline values: CDR1 MGHRA, CDR2 YSYEKL. The CDR3 protein is CASSLLAGVGNEQFF. The CDR3 DNA reads as TGCGCCAGCAGCCTTCTAGCGGGAGTAGGAAATGAGCAGTTCTTC.

This clone was seen only once. Here the CDR3 DNA reads TGTGCCAGCAGTAACGGGGCCCGCTCGGGGGCTGAAGCTTTCTTT. Translating gives CASSNGARSGAEAFF. This chain links TRBV3-1 (or the pseudogene TRBV3-2) with TRBJ1-1; perhaps TRBD1 as D (5 bases). Germline CDR1 reads LGHDT; CDR2 reads YNNKEL (reference sequence). The CDR3 sequence is 15 residues long. Trimming stripped 6 bases from V and 6 bases from J, with 20 bases between.

V usage is TRBV27 and J usage is TRBJ2-2, with a weak D call TRBD2 (6 bases). The germline gives CDR1 MNHEY, CDR2 SMNVEV (reference sequence). V lost 6 bases to trimming and J lost 6 bases, with 14 bases between them. CDR3 length: 14 residues. The CDR3 nucleotides are TGTGCCAGCAGATTAGGGGTAGCGGCCGGGGAGCTGTTTTTT. Encoded protein: CASRLGVAAGELFF.

This rearrangement joins TRBV18 to TRBJ2-7, with 14 nucleotides matching TRBD2. Germline CDR1 KGHSH, CDR2 LQKENI. This CDR3 has 16 amino acids. With V trimmed by 3 bases and J by 5 bases, 6 bases remained unmatched. The CDR3 bases are TGTGCCAGCTCACCCGGGACTAGCGGGAGTCACCACGAGCAGTACTTC. Protein product: CASSPGTSGSHHEQYF.

The rearrangement links TRBV19 to TRBJ1-5, with a tentative D call TRBD1 (6 bases). In germline, CDR1 is LNHDA, CDR2 SQIVND (reference sequence). There are 13 residues in the CDR3. V gave up 1 base and J gave up 7 bases, with 8 bases separating them. CDR3 sequence reads: CASSIGDTQPQHF. In DNA form, the CDR3 reads TGTGCCAGTAGTATAGGGGACACGCAGCCCCAGCATTTT.

This clone was seen a few times. The chain uses TRBV29-1 and TRBJ2-1; TRBD2 matches 9 bases. Germline V gene lookup returns CDR1 SQVTM and CDR2 ANQGSEA. Trimming took 6 bases from V and 8 from J; bases not matched to a gene: 5. CDR3 length: 12 amino acids. For the CDR3, the DNA is TGCAGCGTGGGGGGACTAGCTCATGAGCAGTTCTTC. It translates to CSVGGLAHEQFF.

This clone was observed at least ten times. The chain has TRBV12-3 or TRBV12-4 and TRBJ1-1, with D perhaps matching TRBD1 (6 bases). CDR3 length: 13 residues. The V and J ends lost 8 bases and 3 bases respectively, with 13 bases between them. CDR3 DNA sequence: TGTGCCAGCCGTACAGGGTTGTACACTGAAGCTTTCTTT. Translating it yields CASRTGLYTEAFF.

This clone appeared a single time. The rearrangement joins TRBV10-3 to TRBJ1-5, with 9 bases identical to TRBD1. This CDR3 spans 15 amino acids. The V gene end was trimmed by 8 bases and the J gene end by 1 base; junction bases not matched to a gene: 6. The germline gives CDR1 ENHRY, CDR2 SYGVKD. The DNA of the CDR3 is TGTGCCATCGCTCCCGGGACAGGGAGCAATCAGCCCCAGCATTTT. It yields the protein CAIAPGTGSNQPQHF.

This chain joins TRBV27 and TRBJ1-2, with D possibly being TRBD1 (6 bases). V was cut by 3 bases and J by 4 bases, with 12 bases left in between. The germline CDR1 and CDR2 sequences are MNHEY and SMNVEV (reference sequence). The CDR3 is 14 amino acids. The CDR3 sequence is CASSFSGDLYGYTF. CDR3 DNA: TGTGCCAGCAGTTTTTCAGGGGACCTCTATGGCTACACCTTC.

CDR3 region: CSVLQGGNTEAFF. For the CDR3, the DNA is TGCAGCGTTTTACAGGGCGGAAACACTGAAGCTTTCTTT. The rearrangement uses TRBV29-1 and TRBJ1-1, with D maybe TRBD1 (6 bases). This CDR3 contains 13 residues. Germline V gives CDR1 SQVTM, CDR2 ANQGSEA. V was pared by 5 bases and J by 2 bases, with 12 bases between.

This rearrangement joins TRBV2 to TRBJ1-6; D remains ambiguous. With 5 bases removed from V and 10 bases from J, the gap between germline ends came to 15 bases. This CDR3 has 14 residues. Per the germline V gene, CDR1 is SNHLY and CDR2 is FYNNEI. The CDR3 spells CASSTLSRGSPLHF. The DNA of the CDR3 is TGTGCCAGCAGTACCCTGAGCCGCGGCTCACCCCTCCACTTT.

The chain carries TRBV10-3 and TRBJ2-5, with 8 bases aligning to TRBD1. J lost 4 bases, V lost 6 bases, and 7 bases had no gene match. Germline CDR1 is ENHRY and CDR2 is SYGVKD. CDR3 length: 14 residues. The CDR3 loop reads CAISADRGRETQYF. The CDR3, as DNA: TGTGCCATCAGCGCCGACAGGGGAAGAGAGACCCAGTACTTC.

This clone has only one observation. The chain uses TRBV5-1 and TRBJ1-3; possible D gene TRBD1, 5 bases. The germline V and J ends were trimmed by 0 bases and 8 bases, with 6 bases remaining between them. The CDR3 contains 12 residues. The germline V gene has CDR1 SGHRS and CDR2 YFSETQ. In DNA, the CDR3 is TGCGCCAGCAGCTTGGAAGGGGACACCATATATTTT. Protein: CASSLEGDTIYF.

The J gene is TRBJ1-5, the V gene TRBV7-2; 8 nucleotides line up with TRBD1. The CDR3 extends over 14 amino acids. Trimming removed 5 bases from V and 2 bases from J; junction bases left unmatched: 2. Germline CDR1 is SGHTA and CDR2 is FQGNSA. For the CDR3, the DNA is TGTGCCAGCAGCGGGACAGGCGGCAATCAGCCCCAGCATTTT. It codes for CASSGTGGNQPQHF.

The rearrangement joins TRBV5-4 to TRBJ2-7, with 10 bases that match TRBD2. The CDR3 length is 15 residues. V dropped 5 bases and J dropped 5; count of bases not matched to a gene: 10. Per germline, CDR1 SGHNT and CDR2 YYREEE (reference sequence). CDR3 sequence: CASREGGLATDEQYF. In DNA form, the CDR3 reads TGTGCCAGCAGGGAGGGGGGACTAGCGACCGACGAGCAGTACTTC.

The chain couples TRBV30 to TRBJ2-3; D remains unclear. Between the trimmed V and J ends, which lost 2 bases and 5 bases, there was a span of 8 bases. Germline values: CDR1 GTSNPN, CDR2 SVGIG (reference sequence). CDR3 length: 12 amino acids. CDR3 protein: CAWSPTGDTQYF. The CDR3 bases are TGTGCCTGGAGTCCCACGGGAGATACGCAGTATTTT.

The chain is built from TRBV30 and TRBJ1-1; D is possibly TRBD1 (6 bases). Germline V lookup: CDR1 GTSNPN, CDR2 SVGIG (reference sequence). This CDR3 comprises 14 residues. Trimming shortened V by 2 bases and J by 3 bases, and 13 bases separated the two germline ends. The CDR3 bases are TGTGCCTGGAGTTTCCGGACAGCCTACACTGAAGCTTTCTTT. It specifies CAWSFRTAYTEAFF.

This clone was seen only once. This chain connects TRBV5-1 to TRBJ1-3, with 8 bases fitting TRBD1. Germline trimming cut 6 bases from V and 0 bases from J; bases unmatched to any gene: 8. Germline loops: CDR1 SGHRS, CDR2 YFSETQ. The length of the CDR3 is 16 residues. CDR3: CASTISGTGSGNTIYF. For the CDR3, the DNA is TGCGCCAGCACCATATCCGGGACAGGCTCTGGAAACACCATATATTTT.

CDR3 sequence: CASSKRLRGRDTDTQYF. The CDR3 nucleotides read TGTGCCAGCAGCAAACGCCTTCGTGGGAGGGACACAGATACGCAGTATTTT. The chain is built from TRBV21-1 and TRBJ2-3; the D segment call TRBD2 is taken from the table without a DNA check. TRBV21-1 is a pseudogene segment. The CDR3 spans 17 residues.

This chain uses TRBV13 with TRBJ2-3; 12 positions agree with TRBD2. With 2 bases clipped from V and 3 bases from J, the junction kept 3 bases outside the gene matches. CDR3 length equals 16 residues. Germline lookup yields CDR1 PRHDT and CDR2 FYEKMQ (reference sequence). In DNA, the CDR3 is TGTGCCAGCAGCTTATCTCTAGCGGGGGGGACAGATACGCAGTATTTT. Translated: CASSLSLAGGTDTQYF.

The rearrangement links TRBV5-1 to TRBJ1-5; TRBD1 matches 7 bases. CDR1 SGHRS and CDR2 YFSETQ come from the germline V gene. Trimming cost V 0 bases and J 4 bases; bases outside gene matches: 1. The CDR3 spans 14 residues. The CDR3 DNA reads as TGCGCCAGCAGCTTGGGGACAGGTAATCAGCCCCAGCATTTT. Translation: CASSLGTGNQPQHF.

The gene calls are TRBV18 and TRBJ1-5; 9 bases are shared with TRBD1. The CDR3 consists of 15 residues. V shed 3 bases and J 7 bases; nucleotides not matched to a gene: 7. The germline gives CDR1 KGHSH, CDR2 LQKENI. CDR3 region: CASSPGQGGGQPQHF. The CDR3 bases are TGTGCCAGCTCACCGGGACAGGGCGGAGGGCAGCCCCAGCATTTT.

The V gene is TRBV19, the J gene TRBJ1-5, with 8 bases that match TRBD1. V was pared by 7 bases and J by 0 bases, with 14 bases of the junction left unmatched. The CDR3 length is 18 residues. CDR1 is LNHDA and CDR2 is SQIVND in the germline V gene (reference sequence). CDR3 sequence: CASNSGTGTTLSNQPQHF. The DNA of the CDR3 is TGTGCCAGTAACTCCGGGACAGGAACTACTCTTAGCAATCAGCCCCAGCATTTT.

The chain joins TRBV29-1 to TRBJ2-2, with 9 bases fitting TRBD1. Germline CDR1 reads SQVTM; CDR2 reads ANQGSEA. This CDR3 has 13 residues. V was pared by 4 bases and J by 4 bases, with 1 base of the junction left unmatched. The chain's CDR3 is CSVVDRGTGELFF. In nucleotides, the CDR3 is TGCAGCGTTGTGGACAGGGGCACCGGGGAGCTGTTTTTT.

The rearrangement joins TRBV6-5 to TRBJ1-5; D is unresolved. Per germline, CDR1 MNHEY and CDR2 SVGAGI. The CDR3 contains 14 residues. V was trimmed by 8 bases and J by 6 bases, leaving 17 bases between them. This CDR3 reads CASVRNSIGQPQHF. CDR3 sequence (DNA): TGTGCCAGCGTTCGAAACAGTATTGGTCAGCCCCAGCATTTT.

J is TRBJ1-5 and V is TRBV4-2; 9 bases are a match to TRBD1. Germline V gene lookup returns CDR1 LGHNA and CDR2 YNFKEQ. The CDR3 sequence is 16 residues long. The ends lost 2 bases at V and 11 bases at J; junction bases unmatched: 13. The CDR3 reads CASSQQVPGQGQAQHF. For the CDR3, the DNA is TGTGCCAGCAGCCAACAGGTCCCGGGACAGGGCCAGGCCCAGCATTTT.

The rearrangement uses TRBV10-3 and TRBJ1-2; D might be TRBD1 (6 bases). Trimming cost V 10 bases and J 6 bases, with 18 bases left between them. CDR1 and CDR2 (germline): ENHRY, SYGVKD. This CDR3 is built from 13 residues. CDR3 in DNA: TGTGCCACAGGGGCGTTTGGGACGGATGGCTACACCTTC. Translating it yields CATGAFGTDGYTF.

CDR3 sequence: CASSDGGDTQYF. The CDR3 DNA reads as TGTGCCAGCAGTGATGGAGGAGATACGCAGTATTTT. The rearrangement uses TRBV2 and TRBJ2-3, with D perhaps matching TRBD2 (5 bases). Germline CDR1 and CDR2: SNHLY and FYNNEI. The CDR3 runs to 12 residues. V lost 3 bases and J 5 bases, leaving 6 bases between the germline ends.